Shown below are 8 T cell receptor beta chains from a single sample sequenced in a study of beta chain features in type 1 diabetes. General study points: Among patients with Type 1 diabetes, TCRB CDR3s were moderately but significantly shorter in every one of the four CD4+ subsets.

The antigens of these receptors remain unknown. Expressed TCRB transcripts were sequenced because the entire RNA isolate underwent reverse transcription. Clones were sequenced by immunoSEQ multiplex PCR, and TCRdb holds only the in-frame ones, with some missing. The table lists over 650,000 clones, 11% to 15% of them singletons. Sequenced: naive CD4+ T cells from blood. The receptor source for this set is a man aged 18 to 29 with type 1 diabetes.

The rearrangement joins TRBV7-2 to TRBJ2-1, with unresolved D. This CDR3 is 12 amino acids long. Between the trimmed V and J ends, which lost 4 bases and 10 bases, there was a span of 11 bases. Germline CDR1 is SGHTA and CDR2 is FQGNSA. DNA of the CDR3: TGTGCCAGCAGCTCCGACTCCGGAGAGCAGTTCTTC. This sequence encodes CASSSDSGEQFF.

The genes are TRBV7-2 and TRBJ2-3; no clear D. V was trimmed by 3 bases and J by 4 bases, leaving 5 bases between them. Germline CDR1 SGHTA, CDR2 FQGNSA. The CDR3 loop spans 12 amino acids. The CDR3 DNA is TGTGCCAGCAGCTTTTTCGCAGATACGCAGTATTTT. Translation gives CASSFFADTQYF.

The chain carries TRBV28 and TRBJ2-7, with D perhaps TRBD2 (6 bases). V dropped 5 bases and J dropped 13 bases, with 18 bases sitting between them. CDR3 length: 12 amino acids. The germline V gene has CDR1 MDHEN and CDR2 SYDVKM. This CDR3 reads CASSPNGRRVYF. Here the CDR3 DNA reads TGTGCCAGCAGTCCAAACGGACGGAGGGTATACTTC.

V and J are TRBV7-9 and TRBJ2-7; 8 bases line up with TRBD1. J was trimmed by 1 base and V by 1 base; bases with no gene match: 3. Germline V gene data show CDR1 as SEHNR and CDR2 as FQNEAQ (reference sequence). The CDR3 spans 15 residues. CDR3 nucleotide sequence: TGTGCCAGCAGCTTAGGAACAGGGGGTTCCTACGAGCAGTACTTC. This encodes CASSLGTGGSYEQYF. Full variable domain (rest looked up from reference TRBV7-9 and TRBJ2-7): DTGVSQNPRHKITKRGQNVTFRCDPISEHNRLYWYRQTLGQGPEFLTYFQNEAQLEKSRLLSDRFSAERPKGSFSTLEIQRTEQGDSAMYLCASSLGTGGSYEQYFGPGTRLTVT.

The J gene is TRBJ2-7, the V gene TRBV6-5; D might be TRBD1 (6 bases). The ends were cut back, 8 bases at V and 0 bases at J, with 17 bases in the middle. The CDR3 loop spans 15 amino acids. Per germline, CDR1 MNHEY and CDR2 SVGAGI. CDR3 region: CASASLGTLSYEQYF. In nucleotides, the CDR3 is TGTGCCAGCGCTAGCCTCGGGACACTCTCCTACGAGCAGTACTTC.

The chain uses TRBV7-3 and TRBJ2-3; D might be TRBD1 (5 bases). This CDR3 has 14 amino acids. Germline V gene lookup returns CDR1 SGHTA and CDR2 FQGTGA. The ends were cut back, 4 bases at V and 2 bases at J, with 10 bases in the middle. For the CDR3, the DNA is TGTGCCAGCAGCTCTGGACATTCCACAGATACGCAGTATTTT. Amino acid sequence: CASSSGHSTDTQYF.

This clone appeared a few times. The chain links TRBV29-1 to TRBJ1-5; 9 nucleotides match TRBD1. Germline CDR1 SQVTM, CDR2 ANQGSEA. Trimming took 1 base from V and 2 from J; bases not matched to a gene: 18. The CDR3 is 20 amino acids. The CDR3 spells CSVEVWEDRGFYLGNQPQHF. The CDR3 nucleotides read TGCAGCGTTGAAGTGTGGGAGGACAGGGGCTTTTATCTGGGCAATCAGCCCCAGCATTTT.

This chain connects TRBV6-1 to TRBJ2-5, with a weak D call TRBD2 (5 bases). This CDR3 contains 14 residues. The ends were cut back, 4 bases at V and 4 bases at J, with 13 bases in the middle. The V gene's germline CDR1 is MNHNS and CDR2 SASEGT. The CDR3 region has the DNA TGTGCCAGCAGTGGGACTTTATTGGGAGAGACCCAGTACTTC. Protein product: CASSGTLLGETQYF.